The T cell receptor beta chain described here comes from a study of somatic mutations in cytotoxic T cells in rheumatoid arthritis. Study background: Patient blood (less than 32 ml EDTA) was drawn right after diagnosis, before any treatment.

The CDR3 covers 12 residues. Germline CDR1 SGDLS, CDR2 YYNGEE. V was pared by 0 bases and J by 6 bases, with 4 bases between. In the case of this clone: What it binds is not known.

Purity of the CD4+ and CD8+ cells, isolated by positive magnetic bead selection, was checked by flow cytometry. Clones were sequenced by immunoSEQ multiplex PCR, and TCRdb holds only the in-frame ones, with some missing. The sample lists around 20,000 clones; approximately 82% were seen once. General study results and limits: Rising age went with increasing CD8+ clonality in rheumatoid arthritis patients; healthy controls showed no such increase. A finding that went unadjusted for multiple comparisons was the slight underrepresentation of TRBV07 in rheumatoid arthritis patients.

Sequencing was done on a sample of CD8+ T cells sorted from blood. The genes are TRBV9 and TRBJ2-1; no clear D gene. The clonotype comes from a man aged 18 to 35 with rheumatoid arthritis. CDR3 DNA: TGTGCCAGCAGCGTAGTAAGCAATGAGCAGTTCTTC. Amino acid sequence: CASSVVSNEQFF.